This T cell receptor beta chain was recovered during a study of early T cells in non-severe SARS-CoV-2 infection. As for the study in general: The sequenced material was bulk RNA from unsorted whole blood, and its chains were unpaired.

Study results and limitations: Private and CD4 specificities were missed by VDJdb matching, which favored anti-spike CD8 responses.

Individual cDNA molecules each received unique molecular identifiers attached to them. TCRdb re-analysed the 5' RACE reads in MiXCR, keeping a single row per CDR3 protein. Of 57,000 or so distinct CDR3 sequences in the sample, 10% to 15% were seen once. The V end was cut by 0 bases, the J end by 1 base, with 9 bases between. The CDR3 length is 15 residues. This clonotype was observed at least ten times. What it binds is unknown. This receptor was identified in an adult who was a healthcare worker with PCR-confirmed SARS-CoV-2 infection or an uninfected control (not recorded which). The chain links TRBV12-3 or TRBV12-4 to TRBJ1-1, with D possibly matching TRBD1 (6 bases). Sequences were obtained from whole blood. Written as DNA, the CDR3 is TGTGCCAGCAGTTTAGCGGGACAAGCGAACACTGAAGCTTTCTTT. Translating it yields CASSLAGQANTEAFF.